This T cell receptor (beta chain) came from a study of blood T cells in healthy people across ages. Study-wide context: About one barcoded beta molecule was captured per two T cells (by template switching).

The use of a sample-barcoded 5' primer and a J-beta primer mix characterized a second PCR of roughly 7 to 11 cycles. Each CDR3 protein gets one entry after TCRdb re-called the 5' RACE reads with MiXCR. Of hundreds of thousands of distinct CDR3 sequences in the sample, around 21% are singletons; the top ten hold more than 3%. About this clonotype: The junction differs from germline at one of its ends, possibly a read error.

The sequenced material came from blood. The sequence derives from a man aged 70 or older in good health.

The CDR3 loop is CASSTSGTAKNIQYF. CDR3 in DNA: TGCGCCAGCAGCACGAGCGGGACAGCCAAAAACATTCAGTACTTC. V gene TRBV27 combines with J gene TRBJ2-4; 7 bases map to TRBD2. The CDR3 length is 15 residues. CDR1 and CDR2 from the germline V gene are MNHEY and SMNVEV (reference sequence).